This TCR beta chain is from a study of cytomegalovirus exposure and HLA in healthy donors. PCR employed 60 Vbeta and 13 Jbeta primers. Measured with immunoSEQ multiplex PCR; TCRdb has only the in-frame clones, and not every one. The sample carries some 180,000 clones, 75% recorded once. CDR1 and CDR2 (germline): SQVTM, ANQGSEA. This CDR3 is built from 13 residues. V was shortened by 6 bases and J by 3 bases, with 14 bases between the two germline ends. The chain combines TRBV29-1 with TRBJ1-1; possibly TRBD1 for D (5 bases). The sample was PBMCs. The receptor was isolated from a male donor in good health and CMV-seronegative. CDR3 coding DNA: TGCAGCGTATCCAGGCTAGGGGACACTGAAGCTTTCTTT. Amino acids: CSVSRLGDTEAFF.